This TCR beta chain derives from a study of post-analysis software for immune sequencing data. Study as a whole: Relapsing-remitting, secondary progressive and progressive-relapsing forms made up the multiple sclerosis disease courses.

Carried by the TCR beta cDNA libraries were unique molecular identifiers. Around 500,000 cDNA molecules came from about 1 to 10 million T cells. TCRdb analysed the PCR reads with MiXCR anew, one entry per CDR3 protein. The sample consists of roughly 800,000 distinct CDR3 sequences, 25% to 30% of them appearing once. In regard to this clonotype: Its antigen is as yet unknown.

General study results and limits: F-measure co-clustering was strong for batch-matched samples. Normalized Chao1 diversity was significantly reduced in patients versus controls.

The sequenced sample consisted of blood. The sequence derives from a girl under 18 with multiple sclerosis.

This CDR3 is CAISVLVGELFF. For the CDR3, the DNA is TGTGCCATCAGTGTTCTGGTCGGGGAGCTGTTTTTT. This sequence joins TRBV10-3 and TRBJ2-2; D remains ambiguous. Trimming pared 4 bases from V and 7 bases from J, leaving 7 bases between. The CDR3 totals 12 residues. Germline V gene lookup returns CDR1 ENHRY and CDR2 SYGVKD.